This record concerns one T cell receptor beta chain sequence. These data come from a study of blood T cell repertoires in COVID-19. Followed longitudinally, the Seattle patients had been enrolled during active infection. V trimming: 4 bases; J trimming: 6 bases; junction bases outside the gene matches: 11. The CDR3 loop spans 16 amino acids. Germline V gene lookup returns CDR1 KGHDR and CDR2 SFDVKD. In the study's own analysis: Estimation of nucleated cell counts was performed using reference gene primer amplification. The method was immunoSEQ multiplex PCR; TCRdb's version includes in-frame clones alone and lacks a portion of them. The DNA gave D and trimming, while V, J and clone size come from that table. Among more than 350,000 clones, 80% to 90% were seen once, and the ten largest hold roughly 10%.

Sequencing was done on a sample of peripheral blood. The clonotype originates from a young woman with COVID-19, enrolled during active disease. The gene calls are TRBV24-1 and TRBJ2-1; TRBD2 aligns across 7 bases. In DNA form, the CDR3 reads TGTGCCACCAGTGAGCCCTTGGGCGGGAGAGGCAATGAGCAGTTCTTC. It encodes CATSEPLGGRGNEQFF.